The subject of this entry is one TCR beta chain. The data were taken from a study of blood T cell repertoires in COVID-19. Across the whole study: Samples representing acute and convalescent COVID-19 were sourced from the United States, Italy and Spain. From T cells, B-cell-depleted T cells, or PBMCs came the material, which was cDNA or gDNA.

As originally analysed: Reference gene primers were amplified, and this amplification served to estimate nucleated cell counts. TCRdb's table, derived via immunoSEQ multiplex PCR, lists solely in-frame clones and lacks some. V, J and clone size reflect that table, while D and trimming were determined from the DNA. The sample yields 340,000 or so clones, about 83% seen once. The CDR3 totals 17 residues. Germline values: CDR1 SGHDT, CDR2 YYEEEE. V was cut by 3 bases and J by 2 bases, with 17 bases left in between. The origin of this receptor is a man in his thirties or forties with active or convalescent COVID-19. The chain uses TRBV5-6 and TRBJ2-2; tentative D call: TRBD2 (6 bases). The sequenced sample consisted of peripheral blood. For the CDR3, the DNA is TGTGCCAGCAGCTCAATTCTCCGGGGGTCAAACACCGGGGAGCTGTTTTTT. It yields the protein CASSSILRGSNTGELFF.